The 9 T cell receptor beta chains given below trace back to one sample, sequenced in a study of regulatory T cells in long-lasting Graves disease. The time point denotes: persistent/refractory GD, antithyroid drugs over 5 years with positive TRAb. The TCR library was prepared using RNA isolated from PBMCs. Researchers made TCR beta libraries by using iRepertoire HTBI primers and running Arm-PCR on CDR3 regions. TCRdb re-called the multiplex PCR reads through MiXCR, storing one row per CDR3 protein. The sample carries fewer than 400,000 distinct CDR3 sequences, less than 25% recorded once. The sample here was peripheral blood mononuclear cells (PBMCs), taken when the disease was refractory, from a patient treated with antithyroid drugs. The source of these receptors is a female donor with Graves disease.

This clonotype was counted only a few times. This chain links TRBV6-1 with TRBJ1-2; a possible D gene is TRBD1 (5 bases). This CDR3 has 14 amino acids. Germline-derived CDR1 and CDR2 are MNHNS and SASEGT. Trimming took 7 bases from V and 0 from J, leaving 12 bases between them. The CDR3 loop reads CASTPGAANYGYTF. CDR3 DNA sequence: TGTGCCAGCACTCCCGGGGCTGCTAACTATGGCTACACCTTC.

In its sample, this clonotype was seen a few times. The chain carries TRBV29-1 and TRBJ1-1, with D perhaps TRBD1 (5 bases). With 5 bases removed from V and 0 bases from J, the gap between germline ends came to 10 bases. From germline, CDR1 is SQVTM and CDR2 ANQGSEA. CDR3 length: 13 residues. The CDR3 nucleotides are TGCAGCGTTAAAGGGACGGTGAACACTGAAGCTTTCTTT. The encoded protein is CSVKGTVNTEAFF.

This clonotype showed up just once. This sequence joins TRBV29-1 and TRBJ1-2; D unclear. Germline V gene sequence: CDR1 SQVTM, CDR2 ANQGSEA. This CDR3 region has 20 residues. V lost 0 bases and J lost 4, with 30 bases in between. CDR3 sequence: CSVEDLIFAREPSGIYGYTF. The CDR3 coding sequence is TGCAGCGTTGAAGATCTTATCTTCGCTCGGGAGCCGTCTGGGATCTATGGCTACACCTTC. Using reference TRBV29-1 and TRBJ1-2 for the parts outside the CDR3, the full variable domain is SAVISQKPSRDICQRGTSLTIQCQVDSQVTMMFWYRQQPGQSLTLIATANQGSEATYESGFVIDKFPISRPNLTFSTLTVSNMSPEDSSIYLCSVEDLIFAREPSGIYGYTFGSGTRLTVV.

This clonotype was counted a few times. This sequence joins TRBV6-1 and TRBJ2-1; D not resolved. Germline CDR1 is MNHNS and CDR2 is SASEGT. The CDR3 has 14 amino acids. Trimming removed 7 bases from V and 0 bases from J, with 10 bases in between. CDR3 in amino acids: CASTEESSYNEQFF. For the CDR3, the DNA is TGTGCCAGCACCGAGGAGAGCTCCTACAATGAGCAGTTCTTC.

This clonotype was picked up many times. The chain has TRBV28 and TRBJ2-5; no clear D gene. Germline V gene sequence: CDR1 MDHEN, CDR2 SYDVKM. CDR3 size: 12 residues. The V end lost 6 bases, the J end lost 0 bases, and 5 bases lay between the germline ends. CDR3 in amino acids: CASSFNQETQYF. The CDR3 nucleotides read TGTGCCAGCAGCTTTAACCAAGAGACCCAGTACTTC.

A word on this clonotype: A much larger clone sits a single nucleotide away, making a read error possible. The chain links TRBV12-3 or TRBV12-4 to TRBJ1-2, with TRBD1 matching over 10 bases. V trimming: 6 bases; J trimming: 12 bases; junction bases outside the gene matches: 7. This CDR3 comprises 12 residues. The CDR3 reads CASRTGGGGHTF. CDR3 in DNA: TGTGCCAGCAGGACAGGGGGCGGGGGCCACACCTTC.

In its sample, this clonotype was seen a few times. The chain uses TRBV6-1 and TRBJ2-5; TRBD1 matches 9 bases. The CDR3 consists of 15 residues. Germline values: CDR1 MNHNS, CDR2 SASEGT. The trim removed 6 bases at V and 11 bases at J, leaving 16 bases unmatched. The CDR3 DNA reads TGTGCCAGCAGCTCTCTTGGAGGGACAGGGTCAAATCAGTACTTC. This sequence encodes CASSSLGGTGSNQYF.

The V call is TRBV10-3, the J call TRBJ2-5; perhaps D is TRBD1 or TRBD2 (5 bases each). This CDR3 spans 18 amino acids. CDR1 is ENHRY, CDR2 SYGVKD, per germline. Trimming left V 0 bases short and J 4 bases short, with 21 bases between. The CDR3 is CAISESEPGRGGIETQYF. CDR3 DNA sequence: TGTGCCATCAGTGAGTCTGAACCAGGGCGTGGGGGAATAGAGACCCAGTACTTC.

This clonotype showed up many times. The chain uses TRBV11-2 and TRBJ2-5; TRBD2 aligns across 11 bases. The CDR3 sequence is 16 residues long. V shed 4 bases, J shed 7 bases, and the junction held 11 bases outside the gene matches. CDR1 is SGHAT and CDR2 is FQNNGV in the germline V gene. This CDR3 is CASSSGLAEVRGTQYF. The DNA of the CDR3 is TGTGCCAGCAGCTCGGGACTAGCGGAAGTAAGAGGGACCCAGTACTTC. The full variable domain, rest sourced from reference TRBV11-2 and TRBJ2-5, is EAGVAQSPRYKIIEKRQSVAFWCNPISGHATLYWYQQILGQGPKLLIQFQNNGVVDDSQLPKDRFSAERLKGVDSTLKIQPAKLEDSAVYLCASSSGLAEVRGTQYFGPGTRLLVL.